This T cell receptor beta chain was retrieved from a study of cytomegalovirus exposure and HLA in healthy donors. General study points: Rarity held for most TCR sequences, but there were some public TCRs that occurred in many donors. As was reported, the classifier diagnosed cytomegalovirus status with high specificity and sensitivity.

Note on this clone: Antigen unknown.

The CDR3 spans 12 residues. V lost 2 bases and J lost 6, with 6 bases in between. Germline assignment: CDR1 MNHEY and CDR2 SVGAGI. TCRdb's copy holds only in-frame clones and misses some; the assay was immunoSEQ multiplex PCR. The sample includes roughly 150,000 clones, around 96% of them seen just once. The donors were members of the validation cohort, which comprised roughly 120 subjects and was separate from the first cohort of 666 subjects. The receptor comes from a young woman in good health and CMV-seronegative. Sequencing input: PBMCs. The chain combines TRBV6-5 with TRBJ2-3; tentative D call: TRBD1 (5 bases). The CDR3 here is CASSYRGDTQYF. CDR3 bases: TGTGCCAGCAGTTACAGGGGCGATACGCAGTATTTT.